Following are 25 T cell receptor beta chains from one sample sequenced in a study of OX40 agonist ivuxolimab in advanced cancers. Only in-frame clones appear in the TCRdb table, and some are missing; sequencing was by immunoSEQ multiplex PCR. The sample has fewer than 80,000 clones, around 89% seen once. This sample comprised CD4+ or CD8+ T cells sorted from blood, obtained in a trial of the OX40 agonist ivuxolimab. These receptors were collected from an adult with an advanced solid tumor such as melanoma, head and neck, liver or kidney cancer.

The V call is TRBV5-4, the J call TRBJ2-1; 12 bases line up with TRBD1. The germline gives CDR1 SGHNT, CDR2 YYREEE (reference sequence). Germline trimming cut 0 bases from V and 10 bases from J; bases unmatched to any gene: 11. The CDR3 length is 17 residues. CDR3 coding DNA: TGTGCCAGCAGCTTGGGGGTGGGGACAGGGGGCGAAAGCGAGCAGTTCTTC. It codes for CASSLGVGTGGESEQFF.

V gene TRBV11-2 combines with J gene TRBJ2-7, with unresolved D. In germline, CDR1 is SGHAT, CDR2 FQNNGV. CDR3 size: 15 residues. Trimming removed 5 bases from V and 0 bases from J, with 14 bases in between. The CDR3 reads CASSPDLQSSYEQYF. The CDR3 DNA reads as TGTGCCAGCAGCCCGGACCTCCAGAGCTCCTACGAGCAGTACTTC.

The chain combines TRBV5-4 with TRBJ2-3, with 8 bases lining up with TRBD2. CDR3 size: 15 residues. The V segment lost 4 bases and the J segment 4 bases; nucleotides outside the gene matches: 8. CDR1 is SGHNT, CDR2 YYREEE, per germline (reference sequence). The CDR3, as DNA: TGTGCCAGCAGCCTCCCCGGGACTAGGGCAGATACGCAGTATTTT. Its protein product is CASSLPGTRADTQYF.

This chain links TRBV28 with TRBJ2-7; D is uncertain. CDR1 is MDHEN, CDR2 SYDVKM, per germline. V lost 6 bases to trimming and J lost 3 bases, with 3 bases between them. The CDR3 is 10 residues long. This CDR3 is CASRRYEQYF. CDR3 sequence (DNA): TGTGCCAGCAGACGCTACGAGCAGTACTTC.

V gene TRBV19 combines with J gene TRBJ2-4, with D tentatively TRBD2 (6 bases). Trimming cost V 4 bases and J 8 bases, with 9 bases left between them. Germline V gives CDR1 LNHDA, CDR2 SQIVND (reference sequence). CDR3 length equals 12 residues. The CDR3 DNA sequence: TGTGCCAGTAGTAAGGAGGGTGACATTCAGTACTTC. It specifies CASSKEGDIQYF. Full variable domain (missing parts from reference TRBV19 and TRBJ2-4): DGGITQSPKYLFRKEGQNVTLSCEQNLNHDAMYWYRQDPGQGLRLIYYSQIVNDFQKGDIAEGYSVSREKKESFPLTVTSAQKNPTAFYLCASSKEGDIQYFGAGTRLSVL.

This rearrangement joins TRBV7-8 to TRBJ2-3, with a weak D call TRBD2 (6 bases). Trimming pared 3 bases from V and 3 bases from J, leaving 13 bases between. The germline V gene has CDR1 SGHVS and CDR2 FQNEAQ. The CDR3 runs 15 residues. CDR3 in DNA: TGTGCCAGCAGCTTGACCCGGGAGAGGACAGATACGCAGTATTTT. This encodes CASSLTRERTDTQYF.

This sequence joins TRBV2 and TRBJ2-7; 7 bases map to TRBD1. The trim removed 2 bases at V and 2 bases at J, leaving 6 bases unmatched. CDR1 and CDR2 (germline): SNHLY, FYNNEI. This CDR3 has 15 amino acids. The CDR3 spells CASSELGQPPYEQYF. The DNA of the CDR3 is TGTGCCAGCAGTGAACTGGGACAGCCTCCCTACGAGCAGTACTTC.

This rearrangement joins TRBV28 to TRBJ2-1; D may match TRBD1 or TRBD2 (5 bases each). Germline lookup yields CDR1 MDHEN and CDR2 SYDVKM. V dropped 8 bases and J dropped 6 bases, with 14 bases sitting between them. This CDR3 has 13 amino acids. In DNA form, the CDR3 reads TGTGCCAGCGCTAGGGGCGGAGGCAATGAGCAGTTCTTC. Translating gives CASARGGGNEQFF.

On this clone: The sample carries other DNA sequences with the same CDR3. The J gene is TRBJ1-1, the V gene TRBV7-7, with D uncertain. This CDR3 region has 13 residues. Germline V gene lookup returns CDR1 SSHAT and CDR2 FNYEAQ (reference sequence). The V and J ends lost 4 bases and 2 bases respectively, with 8 bases between them. The CDR3 reads CASSSQVNTEAFF. The CDR3 DNA is TGTGCCAGCAGCTCCCAGGTTAACACTGAAGCTTTCTTT.

This chain's CDR3 is CASSPGQPNQPQHF. The CDR3 nucleotides are TGTGCCAGTAGTCCTGGACAGCCTAATCAGCCCCAGCATTTT. This chain uses TRBV19 with TRBJ1-5; D may be TRBD1 (6 bases). CDR1 is LNHDA and CDR2 is SQIVND in the germline V gene (reference sequence). Trimming cost V 5 bases and J 4 bases, with 12 bases left between them. This CDR3 is built from 14 residues.

V usage is TRBV11-2 and J usage is TRBJ2-2, with D possibly being TRBD2 (5 bases). Per the germline V gene, CDR1 is SGHAT and CDR2 is FQNNGV. CDR3 size: 14 residues. V lost 1 base and J lost 6, with 9 bases in between. This CDR3 is CASSLGLLAGELFF. The CDR3 region has the DNA TGTGCCAGCAGCTTAGGACTATTAGCCGGGGAGCTGTTTTTT.

The CDR3 DNA follows: TGTGCCAGCTCACCACCGGGGGCCCGGGATGAAAAACTGTTTTTT. It yields the protein CASSPPGARDEKLFF. The chain combines TRBV18 with TRBJ1-4; D might be TRBD1 (6 bases). Trimming pared 0 bases from V and 6 bases from J, leaving 11 bases between. Germline CDR1 and CDR2: KGHSH and LQKENI. The CDR3 is 15 amino acids.

This clone was picked up a small number of times. The rearrangement uses TRBV28 and TRBJ1-5, with D uncertain. The CDR3 length is 12 residues. V gave up 7 bases and J gave up 7 bases, with 11 bases separating them. The germline gives CDR1 MDHEN, CDR2 SYDVKM. The CDR3 here is CASTLREQPQHF. The DNA of the CDR3 is TGTGCCAGCACTCTAAGAGAGCAGCCCCAGCATTTT.

Only a few counts were recorded for this clone. The chain uses TRBV6-1 and TRBJ2-2, with 10 bases identical to TRBD2. V was pared by 3 bases and J by 5 bases, with 6 bases of the junction left unmatched. This CDR3 spans 16 amino acids. Germline CDR1 MNHNS, CDR2 SASEGT. For the CDR3, the DNA is TGTGCCAGCAGTGAGGAGCGGGAGGGCCCGACCGGGGAGCTGTTTTTT. It yields the protein CASSEEREGPTGELFF.

The chain has TRBV4-2 and TRBJ2-3, with D unclear. The V and J ends lost 0 bases and 2 bases respectively, with 12 bases between them. This CDR3 region has 16 residues. The V gene's germline CDR1 is LGHNA and CDR2 YNFKEQ. CDR3 region: CASSQDGQTITDTQYF. The CDR3 nucleotides are TGTGCCAGCAGCCAAGACGGGCAAACCATCACAGATACGCAGTATTTT.

This chain connects TRBV18 to TRBJ2-1, with 12 bases aligning to TRBD1. CDR3 length equals 14 residues. Germline CDR1 is KGHSH and CDR2 is LQKENI. V trimming: 4 bases; J trimming: 7 bases; junction bases outside the gene matches: 2. The CDR3 sequence is CASSRDRGLNEQFF. The CDR3 coding sequence is TGTGCCAGCTCACGGGACAGGGGGCTTAATGAGCAGTTCTTC.

V is TRBV27 and J is TRBJ2-1; TRBD2 is a possible D gene (5 bases). The CDR3 runs 15 residues. Germline CDR1 reads MNHEY; CDR2 reads SMNVEV (reference sequence). The V end lost 6 bases, the J end lost 0 bases, and 12 bases lay between the germline ends. In DNA, the CDR3 is TGTGCCAGCAGCCCTGGGGAGAGCTCCTACAATGAGCAGTTCTTC. This encodes CASSPGESSYNEQFF.

The chain combines TRBV19 with TRBJ2-6; TRBD1 aligns across 9 bases. The CDR3 consists of 19 residues. Germline V gene sequence: CDR1 LNHDA, CDR2 SQIVND (reference sequence). J gave up 2 bases and V 2 bases, and 10 bases lay outside the gene matches. For the CDR3, the DNA is TGTGCCAGTAGTATATCCCCGGGACAGGGACTCCCTGGGGCCAACGTCCTGACTTTC. Amino acid sequence: CASSISPGQGLPGANVLTF. The full variable domain, its missing parts supplied by reference TRBV19 and TRBJ2-6, is DGGITQSPKYLFRKEGQNVTLSCEQNLNHDAMYWYRQDPGQGLRLIYYSQIVNDFQKGDIAEGYSVSREKKESFPLTVTSAQKNPTAFYLCASSISPGQGLPGANVLTFGAGSRLTVL.

This clone was observed once. The rearrangement joins TRBV5-1 to TRBJ2-2; no reliable D call. Trimming shortened V by 0 bases and J by 0 bases, and 6 bases separated the two germline ends. The CDR3 spans 15 residues. CDR1 SGHRS and CDR2 YFSETQ come from the germline V gene. The DNA for the CDR3 is TGCGCCAGCAGCTTGGGGCAGCCGAACACCGGGGAGCTGTTTTTT. Translating it yields CASSLGQPNTGELFF. Full variable domain (missing parts from reference TRBV5-1 and TRBJ2-2): KAGVTQTPRYLIKTRGQQVTLSCSPISGHRSVSWYQQTPGQGLQFLFEYFSETQRNKGNFPGRFSGRQFSNSRSEMNVSTLELGDSALYLCASSLGQPNTGELFFGEGSRLTVL.

This clone came up a few times. The CDR3 here is CASSLSGEQFF. CDR3 in DNA: TGTGCCAGCAGCTTGTCAGGGGAGCAGTTCTTC. The chain carries TRBV5-6 and TRBJ2-1; D is possibly TRBD1 (5 bases). Trimming shortened V by 1 base and J by 10 bases, and 6 bases separated the two germline ends. CDR1 and CDR2 from the germline V gene are SGHDT and YYEEEE. The CDR3 sequence is 11 residues long.

The chain combines TRBV6-5 with TRBJ2-7; D is undetermined. Trimming left V 7 bases short and J 1 base short, with 14 bases between. Germline CDR1 is MNHEY and CDR2 is SVGAGI. The CDR3 contains 14 residues. The CDR3 DNA reads as TGTGCCAGCATGGATCGAAGTATATCCTACGAGCAGTACTTC. Its translation: CASMDRSISYEQYF.

The rearrangement joins TRBV5-4 to TRBJ1-2; 7 nucleotides line up with TRBD1. Trimming at V came to 5 bases and at J to 5 bases, leaving 6 bases not matched to a gene. Germline V gives CDR1 SGHNT, CDR2 YYREEE (reference sequence). The CDR3 runs to 13 residues. The CDR3 sequence is CASSRDSVYGYTF. The CDR3 bases are TGTGCCAGCAGTCGGGACAGTGTTTATGGCTACACCTTC. Together with reference TRBV5-4 and TRBJ1-2, the CDR3 gives the full variable domain: ETGVTQSPTHLIKTRGQQVTLRCSSQSGHNTVSWYQQALGQGPQFIFQYYREEENGRGNFPPRFSGLQFPNYSSELNVNALELDDSALYLCASSRDSVYGYTFGSGTRLTVV.

The chain combines TRBV28 with TRBJ1-2, with D uncertain. The CDR3 is made up of 12 amino acids. Trimming left V 2 bases short and J 5 bases short, with 6 bases between. In germline, CDR1 is MDHEN, CDR2 SYDVKM. CDR3 nucleotide sequence: TGTGCCAGCAGTTTAGTTCGGTATGGCTACACCTTC. Protein sequence: CASSLVRYGYTF.

This sequence joins TRBV6-5 and TRBJ1-5; 8 bases agree with TRBD1. The V gene's germline CDR1 is MNHEY and CDR2 SVGAGI. The CDR3 loop spans 15 amino acids. With V trimmed by 5 bases and J by 2 bases, 5 bases remained unmatched. As DNA, the CDR3 is TGTGCCAGCAGTGCAGGGGGCGCAGGCAATCAGCCCCAGCATTTT. Its protein is CASSAGGAGNQPQHF.

The CDR3 sequence is CASFDRTNTGELFF. The CDR3, as DNA: TGCGCCAGCTTCGACAGGACGAACACCGGGGAGCTGTTTTTT. The rearrangement uses TRBV5-1 and TRBJ2-2; possibly TRBD1 for D (6 bases). The CDR3 sequence is 14 residues long. The V gene lost 7 bases and the J gene lost 0 bases, with 10 bases spanning the gap. In germline, CDR1 is SGHRS, CDR2 YFSETQ. The variable domain in full, completed from reference TRBV5-1 and TRBJ2-2, reads KAGVTQTPRYLIKTRGQQVTLSCSPISGHRSVSWYQQTPGQGLQFLFEYFSETQRNKGNFPGRFSGRQFSNSRSEMNVSTLELGDSALYLCASFDRTNTGELFFGEGSRLTVL.